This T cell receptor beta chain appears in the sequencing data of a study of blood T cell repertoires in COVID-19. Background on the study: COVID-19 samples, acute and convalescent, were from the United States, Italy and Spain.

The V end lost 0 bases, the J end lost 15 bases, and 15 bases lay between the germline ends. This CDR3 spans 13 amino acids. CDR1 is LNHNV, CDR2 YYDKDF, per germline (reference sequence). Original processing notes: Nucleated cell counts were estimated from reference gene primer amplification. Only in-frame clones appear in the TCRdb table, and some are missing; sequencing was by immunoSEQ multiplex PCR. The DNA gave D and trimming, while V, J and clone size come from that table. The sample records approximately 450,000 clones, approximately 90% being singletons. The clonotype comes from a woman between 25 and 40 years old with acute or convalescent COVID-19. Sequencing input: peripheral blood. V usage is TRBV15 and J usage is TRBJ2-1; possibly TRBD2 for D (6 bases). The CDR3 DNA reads TGTGCCACCAGCAGAGATATAACGACTAGTTTGTTCTTC. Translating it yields CATSRDITTSLFF.